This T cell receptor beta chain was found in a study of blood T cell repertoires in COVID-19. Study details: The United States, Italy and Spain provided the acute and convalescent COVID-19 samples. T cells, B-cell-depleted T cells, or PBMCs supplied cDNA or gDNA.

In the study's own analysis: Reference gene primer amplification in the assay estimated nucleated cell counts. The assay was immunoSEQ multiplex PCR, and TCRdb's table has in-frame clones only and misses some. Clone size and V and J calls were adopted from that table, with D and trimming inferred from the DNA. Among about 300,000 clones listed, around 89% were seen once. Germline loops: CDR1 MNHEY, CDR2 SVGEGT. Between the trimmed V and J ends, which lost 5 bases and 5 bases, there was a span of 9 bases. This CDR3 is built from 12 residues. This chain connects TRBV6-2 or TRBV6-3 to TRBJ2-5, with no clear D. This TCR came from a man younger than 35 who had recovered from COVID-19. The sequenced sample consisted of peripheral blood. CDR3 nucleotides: TGTGCCAGCAGTCCCTCCCGGGAGACCCAGTACTTC. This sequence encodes CASSPSRETQYF.